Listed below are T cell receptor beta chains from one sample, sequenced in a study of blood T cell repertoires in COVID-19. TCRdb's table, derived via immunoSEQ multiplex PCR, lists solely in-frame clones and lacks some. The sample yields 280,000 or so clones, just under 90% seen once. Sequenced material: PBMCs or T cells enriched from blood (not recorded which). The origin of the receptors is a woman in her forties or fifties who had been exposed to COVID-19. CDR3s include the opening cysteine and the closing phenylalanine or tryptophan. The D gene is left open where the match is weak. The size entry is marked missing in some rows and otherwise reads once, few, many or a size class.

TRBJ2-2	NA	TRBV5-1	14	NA	TGCGCCAGCAGCTTGGGAGGGGGACCCGGGGAGCTGTTTTTT	CASSLGGGPGELFF
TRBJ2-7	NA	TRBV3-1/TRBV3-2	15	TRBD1	TGTGCCAGCAGCCTTCAGACAGGGTTCACGAGTGAGCAGTACTTC	CASSLQTGFTSEQYF
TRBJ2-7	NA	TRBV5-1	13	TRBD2	TGCGCCAGCAGCAGGGGCCGGGGGGAGGAGCAGTACTTC	CASSRGRGEEQYF
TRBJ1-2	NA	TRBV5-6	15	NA	TGTGCCAGCAGCTTGGCCAGCCGGGGTCTCTATGGCTACACCTTC	CASSLASRGLYGYTF
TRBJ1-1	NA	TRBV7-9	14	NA	TGTGCCAGCAGCTTAGATGGAGGGGACACTGAAGCTTTCTTT	CASSLDGGDTEAFF
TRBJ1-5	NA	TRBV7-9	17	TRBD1	TGTGCCAGCAGCCCCCTTCTAGAAAGGGGGCAAGGTCAGCCCCAGCATTTT	CASSPLLERGQGQPQHF
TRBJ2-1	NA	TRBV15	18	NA	TGTGCCACCAGCAGAGATTCGACAGGCCAAAGCTCCTACAATGAGCAGTTCTTC	CATSRDSTGQSSYNEQFF
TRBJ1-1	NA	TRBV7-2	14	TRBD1	TGTGCCAGCAGCCCCCTCAGGGGGTCCACTGAAGCTTTCTTT	CASSPLRGSTEAFF
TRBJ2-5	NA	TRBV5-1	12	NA	TGCGCCAGCAGTGGGGAACTAGTGTCCCAGTACTTC	CASSGELVSQYF
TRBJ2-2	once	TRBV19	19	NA	TGTGCCACCTTCCCTTGGGCCGGGACAACCAAAACGAGGACCGGGGAGCTGTTTTTT	CATFPWAGTTKTRTGELFF
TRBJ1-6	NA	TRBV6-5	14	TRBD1	TGTGCCAGCAGTTACGCGGGACAGCTGTCACCCCTCCACTTT	CASSYAGQLSPLHF
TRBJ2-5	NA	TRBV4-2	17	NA	TGTGCCAGCAGCCAAGAGTCCCCCGCAGCGTCCCAAGAGACCCAGTACTTC	CASSQESPAASQETQYF
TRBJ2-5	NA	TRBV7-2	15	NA	TGTGCCAGCAGCTTAGGACCCCAGGGTTGGGAGACCCAGTACTTC	CASSLGPQGWETQYF